These 26 T cell receptor beta chains were sequenced from one sample in a study of CD8 T cells in Susac syndrome (dated by TCRdb to about 2019). The method behind the library was the immunoSEQ multiplex PCR assay. RNA was extracted using the RNeasy kit, and roughly 0.45 to 1 microgram was reverse transcribed with random hexamers. Through fastp at Q25 and MiXCR, TCRdb rebuilt clones from the public reads, retaining in-frame beta chains. Every CDR3 protein is listed once, alongside the most common genes and DNA of its rows. Within this sample are a few hundred thousand distinct CDR3 sequences, with approximately 95% of them counted one time only. The leading ten clones occupy just over 0.08% of the sample. Material for sequencing was CD4+ T cells from PBMCs. The origin of the receptors is a human donor with multiple sclerosis.

This clonotype was detected only a few times. J is TRBJ2-5 and V is TRBV7-2; 9 positions match TRBD2. Germline V gene lookup returns CDR1 SGHTA and CDR2 FQGNSA. CDR3 size: 14 residues. With 2 bases clipped from V and 8 bases from J, the junction kept 6 bases outside the gene matches. The CDR3 sequence: CASSLSTAGGTQYF. The DNA of the CDR3 is TGTGCCAGCAGCTTATCTACAGCGGGGGGTACCCAGTACTTC.

This clonotype was recorded only once. The V gene is TRBV20-1, the J gene TRBJ1-6, with 9 bases identical to TRBD1. Germline V CDR1 and CDR2: DFQATT, SNEGSKA (reference sequence). The CDR3 totals 13 residues. V gave up 5 bases and J gave up 7 bases; unmatched junction bases: 3. Here the CDR3 reads CSAQDRGNSPLHF. CDR3 DNA: TGCAGTGCTCAGGACAGGGGCAATTCACCCCTCCACTTT.

V usage is TRBV15 and J usage is TRBJ1-6, with unresolved D. Per the germline V gene, CDR1 is LNHNV and CDR2 is YYDKDF (reference sequence). V lost 0 bases and J lost 10, with 19 bases in between. The CDR3 has 17 residues. The CDR3 loop is CATSRDPAVGNRSPLHF. The CDR3 DNA reads TGTGCCACCAGCAGAGATCCCGCCGTCGGGAATCGGTCACCCCTCCACTTT.

The CDR3 protein is CASSLGSLGSPLHF. In DNA, the CDR3 is TGCGCCAGCAGCTTGGGCAGTTTGGGTTCACCCCTCCACTTT. The J gene is TRBJ1-6, the V gene TRBV5-1; D is unresolved. CDR3 length: 14 amino acids. Trimming left V 0 bases short and J 9 bases short, with 10 bases between. The germline CDR1 and CDR2 sequences are SGHRS and YFSETQ.

The genes are TRBV7-2 and TRBJ1-1; 11 nucleotides align to TRBD1. Trimming took 6 bases from V and 6 from J; bases not matched to a gene: 6. Germline CDR1 and CDR2: SGHTA and FQGNSA. The CDR3 is 14 amino acids. CDR3 protein: CASRKGTGGPEAFF. CDR3 bases: TGTGCCAGCAGGAAGGGGACAGGGGGGCCTGAAGCTTTCTTT.

The chain joins TRBV5-1 to TRBJ2-5; D may match TRBD1 or TRBD2 (5 bases each). The CDR3 is made up of 18 amino acids. Germline V gene sequence: CDR1 SGHRS, CDR2 YFSETQ. V was shortened by 4 bases and J by 4 bases, with 26 bases between the two germline ends. The DNA of the CDR3 is TGCGCCAGCAGCCCCTCGGCTACCGGGGCCCCCGAGGGAGAGACCCAGTACTTC. Translation: CASSPSATGAPEGETQYF.

The V and J genes are TRBV12-3 or TRBV12-4 and TRBJ1-2, with D tentatively TRBD1 (6 bases). The CDR3 covers 13 residues. The germline V and J ends were trimmed by 4 bases and 4 bases, with 10 bases remaining between them. As DNA, the CDR3 is TGTGCCAGCAGTTCCCAGGGGTCCTATGGCTACACCTTC. This translates into CASSSQGSYGYTF.

The chain uses TRBV30 and TRBJ1-1; TRBD1 matches 8 bases. Germline V gives CDR1 GTSNPN, CDR2 SVGIG (reference sequence). The CDR3 loop spans 12 amino acids. Trimming took 3 bases from V and 7 from J; bases not matched to a gene: 4. This CDR3 reads CAWSSDRGEAFF. CDR3 coding DNA: TGTGCCTGGAGCAGCGACAGGGGTGAAGCTTTCTTT.

V and J are TRBV7-2 and TRBJ1-2; the match to TRBD1 covers 9 bases. The V and J ends lost 4 bases and 5 bases, in that order; junction bases with no gene match: 11. Looked up from germline, CDR1 is SGHTA and CDR2 is FQGNSA. This CDR3 region has 16 residues. The CDR3 loop is CASSSGQGPTPYGYTF. CDR3 bases: TGTGCCAGCAGCTCGGGACAGGGCCCGACCCCTTATGGCTACACCTTC.

V is TRBV19 and J is TRBJ2-5; tentative D call: TRBD1 (5 bases). Germline lookup yields CDR1 LNHDA and CDR2 SQIVND (reference sequence). Trimming removed 4 bases from V and 2 bases from J, with 8 bases in between. The CDR3 runs to 13 residues. CDR3: CASSTGQQETQYF. The CDR3 region has the DNA TGTGCCAGTAGTACAGGGCAACAAGAGACCCAGTACTTC.

This clonotype was observed once. The chain employs TRBV5-1 and TRBJ1-2; D may be TRBD1 (5 bases). There are 15 residues in the CDR3. Germline CDR1 and CDR2: SGHRS and YFSETQ. V was cut by 0 bases and J by 6 bases, with 15 bases left in between. The CDR3 sequence: CASSLATDLADGYTF. The CDR3, as DNA: TGCGCCAGCAGCTTGGCGACAGATTTGGCGGATGGCTACACCTTC. The entire variable domain, with the rest obtained from reference TRBV5-1 and TRBJ1-2, is as follows: KAGVTQTPRYLIKTRGQQVTLSCSPISGHRSVSWYQQTPGQGLQFLFEYFSETQRNKGNFPGRFSGRQFSNSRSEMNVSTLELGDSALYLCASSLATDLADGYTFGSGTRLTVV.

The chain uses TRBV6-1 and TRBJ2-7, with D uncertain. The CDR3 extends over 12 amino acids. CDR1 and CDR2 from the germline V gene are MNHNS and SASEGT. V dropped 0 bases and J dropped 4 bases, with 4 bases sitting between them. The CDR3 DNA follows: TGTGCCAGCAGTGAAGCTCGTTACGAGCAGTACGTC. Its protein product is CASSEARYEQYV.

The chain recombines TRBV25-1 with TRBJ1-1; D call uncertain. Between the trimmed V and J ends, which lost 6 bases and 1 base, there was a span of 9 bases. Germline V gene lookup returns CDR1 MGHDK and CDR2 SYGVNS. The CDR3 runs 13 residues. The CDR3 DNA follows: TGTGCCAGCAGCTTGAAAGGGAACACTGAAGCTTTCTTT. Amino acids: CASSLKGNTEAFF. The full variable domain, with the rest looked up from reference TRBV25-1 and TRBJ1-1, is EADIYQTPRYLVIGTGKKITLECSQTMGHDKMYWYQQDPGMELHLIHYSYGVNSTEKGDLSSESTVSRIRTEHFPLTLESARPSHTSQYLCASSLKGNTEAFFGQGTRLTVV.

The chain joins TRBV30 to TRBJ2-5, with TRBD1 identical over 7 bases. This CDR3 has 15 amino acids. With 2 bases clipped from V and 2 bases from J, the junction kept 8 bases outside the gene matches. Germline values: CDR1 GTSNPN, CDR2 SVGIG (reference sequence). The CDR3 here is CAWSSQPGQQETQYF. CDR3 DNA: TGTGCCTGGAGTTCCCAACCGGGACAGCAAGAGACCCAGTACTTC.

The J gene is TRBJ2-5, the V gene TRBV6-5; D is undetermined. CDR1 MNHEY and CDR2 SVGAGI come from the germline V gene. The V end lost 11 bases, the J end lost 8 bases, and 6 bases lay between the germline ends. CDR3 length: 8 amino acids. CDR3 region: CALVTQYF. The CDR3, as DNA: TGTGCCCTGGTTACCCAGTACTTC.

This chain joins TRBV7-9 and TRBJ2-3, with D perhaps TRBD1 or TRBD2 (6 bases each). The CDR3 spans 16 residues. Between the trimmed V and J ends, which lost 3 bases and 1 base, there was a span of 14 bases. Per the germline V gene, CDR1 is SEHNR and CDR2 is FQNEAQ (reference sequence). Here the CDR3 DNA reads TGTGCCAGCAGCTTTTGGGGGGCTGGAGGCACAGATACGCAGTATTTT. It yields the protein CASSFWGAGGTDTQYF.

V usage is TRBV7-9 and J usage is TRBJ1-2; D remains ambiguous. Germline CDR1 reads SEHNR; CDR2 reads FQNEAQ (reference sequence). With 6 bases removed from V and 8 bases from J, the gap between germline ends came to 16 bases. This CDR3 region has 13 residues. CDR3 protein: CASSPDAFRGYTF. The CDR3 region has the DNA TGTGCCAGCAGTCCTGATGCTTTCAGGGGCTACACCTTC.

The V call is TRBV4-2, the J call TRBJ1-2; D gene unclear. Trimming took 0 bases from V and 7 from J, leaving 12 bases between them. The CDR3 has 14 residues. Germline CDR1 LGHNA, CDR2 YNFKEQ. Here the CDR3 DNA reads TGTGCCAGCAGCCAAGATCGCTTGAGAGGTGGCTACACCTTC. Its translation is CASSQDRLRGGYTF.

This chain links TRBV29-1 with TRBJ2-7; 9 bases match TRBD1. V dropped 4 bases and J dropped 5; count of bases not matched to a gene: 3. CDR3 length: 12 amino acids. Germline CDR1 SQVTM, CDR2 ANQGSEA. CDR3 nucleotide sequence: TGCAGCGTTGGGACAGGGGTGAACGAGCAGTACTTC. Translation: CSVGTGVNEQYF.

The V and J genes are TRBV5-6 and TRBJ2-1; TRBD2 matches at 10 bases. The CDR3 covers 15 residues. V lost 4 bases to trimming and J lost 5 bases; unmatched junction nucleotides: 6. Germline lookup yields CDR1 SGHDT and CDR2 YYEEEE. This chain's CDR3 is CASSVGTSVDNEQFF. CDR3 coding DNA: TGTGCCAGCAGCGTCGGGACTAGCGTCGACAATGAGCAGTTCTTC.

The chain carries TRBV30 and TRBJ1-2, with 11 bases matching TRBD1. This CDR3 is 15 amino acids long. From germline, CDR1 is GTSNPN and CDR2 SVGIG (reference sequence). V lost 6 bases and J lost 6; bases outside the gene matches: 12. In nucleotides, the CDR3 is TGTGCCTGCCCAAGCTCCGGGACAGGGGGGGATGGCTACACCTTC. Translation gives CACPSSGTGGDGYTF. Full variable domain (outside the CDR3, taken from reference TRBV30 and TRBJ1-2): SQTIHQWPATLVQPVGSPLSLECTVEGTSNPNLYWYRQAAGRGLQLLFYSVGIGQISSEVPQNLSASRPQDRQFILSSKKLLLSDSGFYLCACPSSGTGGDGYTFGSGTRLTVV.

In its sample, this clonotype was seen a few times. The chain uses TRBV20-1 and TRBJ2-3, with D perhaps matching TRBD1 (5 bases). V was trimmed by 6 bases and J by 0 bases, leaving 13 bases between them. The CDR3 is made up of 14 amino acids. CDR1 is DFQATT and CDR2 is SNEGSKA in the germline V gene (reference sequence). This CDR3 is CSAPWGGSTDTQYF. In DNA form, the CDR3 reads TGCAGTGCCCCCTGGGGCGGTAGCACAGATACGCAGTATTTT.

This clonotype was seen only once. The DNA of the CDR3 is TGCAGCGTTGAAGATCCCCATCAGCCCCAGCATTTT. Translation gives CSVEDPHQPQHF. The V gene is TRBV29-1, the J gene TRBJ1-5; D remains ambiguous. The CDR3 contains 12 residues. With 0 bases removed from V and 5 bases from J, the gap between germline ends came to 5 bases. Germline CDR1 SQVTM, CDR2 ANQGSEA.

The chain joins TRBV13 to TRBJ2-5; 8 positions match TRBD1. The J segment lost 7 bases and the V segment lost 5 bases, leaving 9 bases of the junction unmatched. CDR1 and CDR2 from the germline V gene are PRHDT and FYEKMQ (reference sequence). This CDR3 comprises 14 residues. The CDR3, as DNA: TGTGCCAGCAGCCCTAAAGGACAGGGAGGGACCCAGTACTTC. Translating it yields CASSPKGQGGTQYF.

The V and J genes are TRBV18 and TRBJ1-6; no firm D call. Looked up from germline, CDR1 is KGHSH and CDR2 is LQKENI. Trimming removed 1 base from V and 8 bases from J, with 12 bases in between. There are 15 residues in the CDR3. The chain's CDR3 is CASSPLFERDSPLHF. The CDR3 DNA reads TGTGCCAGCTCACCACTATTCGAGCGAGATTCACCCCTCCACTTT.

This sequence joins TRBV5-6 and TRBJ2-7; tentatively, D is TRBD2 (6 bases). Trimming took 6 bases from V and 1 from J, leaving 17 bases between them. CDR1 SGHDT and CDR2 YYEEEE come from the germline V gene. The CDR3 is made up of 15 amino acids. The CDR3 DNA sequence: TGTGCCAGCACCTGGTCGGTAGCGGCATCCTACGAGCAGTACGTC. It codes for CASTWSVAASYEQYV.